This TCR beta chain was identified during a study of blood T cell repertoires in COVID-19. Turning to the study itself: Nucleic acid was either cDNA or gDNA, and it came from T cells, B-cell-depleted T cells, or PBMCs.

Sequencing used immunoSEQ multiplex PCR; TCRdb keeps in-frame clones, though not all of them. The table lists over 140,000 clones, 60% to 80% of them singletons. The CDR3 sequence is 14 residues long. The V end was cut by 4 bases, the J end by 8 bases, with 16 bases between. From germline, CDR1 is SGHRS and CDR2 YFSETQ. Membership in each cohort depended on participant-reported clinical history. Recovered status in Cohort 3 required two negative PCRs, clearance, or symptom resolution. The sequenced sample consisted of PBMCs or T cells enriched from blood (not recorded which). This receptor was taken from a woman between 45 and 60 years old who had recovered from COVID-19. J is TRBJ2-1 and V is TRBV5-1, with D perhaps TRBD2 (6 bases). CDR3 region: CASSLAPPGDEQFF. The CDR3 nucleotides read TGCGCCAGCAGCCTGGCTCCGCCGGGGGATGAGCAGTTCTTC.